The clone carrying this TCR beta chain was found once. Its specificity is not known. These data are taken from a study of follicular helper T cells after annual influenza vaccination. Study-level points and caveats: Day 7 ICOS+CD38+ clones were most often found later in ICOS-CD38- cTfh cells.

Regarding time point: 2015-2016 season, 7 days after influenza vaccination. This CDR3 is built from 14 residues. Trimming removed 8 bases from V and 0 bases from J, with 14 bases in between. Germline V gene sequence: CDR1 ENHRY, CDR2 SYGVKD. Some clones are missing from TCRdb's copy, which holds only in-frame ones; the method was immunoSEQ multiplex PCR. Here the sample spans some 10,000 clones, approximately 82% being singletons. The source material was CXCR5- memory CD4+ T cells sorted from blood, sampled 7 days after influenza vaccination. This clonotype originated in an adult who received the influenza vaccine. This chain uses TRBV10-3 with TRBJ2-7; D possibly corresponds to TRBD1 (6 bases). CDR3 DNA: TGTGCCATCTCCGAGACAGGCTCCTCCTACGAGCAGTACTTC. Its translation: CAISETGSSYEQYF.